The clone carrying this T cell receptor beta chain was seen a single time. As yet, its antigen is unknown. This CDR3 region has 18 residues. CDR1 and CDR2 (germline): SGHNT, YYREEE (reference sequence). J was trimmed by 1 base and V by 4 bases; bases with no gene match: 14. This record comes from a study of graft-versus-host responses after intestinal transplantation. Measured with immunoSEQ multiplex PCR; TCRdb has only the in-frame clones, and not every one. The table includes about 91,000 clones, around 93% detected once. This TCR derives from a human donor who was the organ donor for an intestinal transplant. The chain combines TRBV5-4 with TRBJ2-1; 7 bases align to TRBD2. Sequences were derived from unstimulated CD4+ T cells sorted from spleen or lymph node cells, sampled before transplant. CDR3 sequence (DNA): TGTGCCAGCAGCCCCGGTCTAGCGGAAATAAGGTCCTACAATGAGCAGTTCTTC. Its translation is CASSPGLAEIRSYNEQFF.